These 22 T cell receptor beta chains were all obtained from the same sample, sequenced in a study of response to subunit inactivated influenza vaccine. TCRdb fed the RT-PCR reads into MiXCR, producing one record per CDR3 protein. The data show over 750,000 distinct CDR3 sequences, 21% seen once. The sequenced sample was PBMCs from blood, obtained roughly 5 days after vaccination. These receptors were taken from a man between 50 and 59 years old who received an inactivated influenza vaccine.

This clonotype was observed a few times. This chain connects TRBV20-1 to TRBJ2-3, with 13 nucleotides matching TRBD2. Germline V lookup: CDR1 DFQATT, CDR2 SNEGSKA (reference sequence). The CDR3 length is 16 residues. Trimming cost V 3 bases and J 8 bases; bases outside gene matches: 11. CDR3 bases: TGCAGTGCTAGTTCCGTACTAGCGGGAGGGCCAAGTACGCAGTATTTT. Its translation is CSASSVLAGGPSTQYF.

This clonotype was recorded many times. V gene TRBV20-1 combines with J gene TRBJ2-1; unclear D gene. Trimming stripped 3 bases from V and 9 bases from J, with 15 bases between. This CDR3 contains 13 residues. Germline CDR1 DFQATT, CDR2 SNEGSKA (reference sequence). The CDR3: CSASHIWSGEQFF. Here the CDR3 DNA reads TGCAGTGCTAGCCACATTTGGTCGGGTGAGCAGTTCTTC.

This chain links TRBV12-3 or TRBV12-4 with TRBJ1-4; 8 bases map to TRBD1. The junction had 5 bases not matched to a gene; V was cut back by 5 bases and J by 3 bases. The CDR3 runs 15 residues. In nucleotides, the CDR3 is TGTGCCAGCAGTCCGACAGGGGCTCCTAATGAAAAACTGTTTTTT. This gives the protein CASSPTGAPNEKLFF.

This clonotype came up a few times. For the CDR3, the DNA is TGTGCCAGCAGCCCAGGGGTGGGGTCCAACACTGAAGCTTTCTTT. This encodes CASSPGVGSNTEAFF. The chain carries TRBV7-6 and TRBJ1-1; the D gene is possibly TRBD1 (6 bases). With 5 bases removed from V and 2 bases from J, the gap between germline ends came to 15 bases. CDR1 SGHVS and CDR2 FNYEAQ come from the germline V gene. The CDR3 extends over 15 amino acids.

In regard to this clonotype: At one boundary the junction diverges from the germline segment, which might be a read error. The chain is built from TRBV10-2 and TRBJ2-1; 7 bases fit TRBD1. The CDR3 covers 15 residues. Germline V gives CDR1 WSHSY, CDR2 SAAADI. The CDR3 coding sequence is TGCGCCAGCAGAAGAAGGGGGCTTGCCCACAATGGGCAGTTCTTC. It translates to CASRRRGLAHNGQFF.

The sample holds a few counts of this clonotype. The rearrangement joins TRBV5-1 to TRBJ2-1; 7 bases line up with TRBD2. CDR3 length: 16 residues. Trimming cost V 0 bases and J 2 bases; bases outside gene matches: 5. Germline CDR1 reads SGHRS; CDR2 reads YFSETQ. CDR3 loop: CASSLASGGTYNEQFF. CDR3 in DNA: TGCGCCAGCAGCTTGGCCTCCGGGGGGACCTACAATGAGCAGTTCTTC.

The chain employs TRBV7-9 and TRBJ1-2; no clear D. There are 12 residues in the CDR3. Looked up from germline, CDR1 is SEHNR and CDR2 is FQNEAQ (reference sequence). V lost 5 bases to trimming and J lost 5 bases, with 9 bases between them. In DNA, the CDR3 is TGTGCCAGCAGCCCCCCAGGTTATGGCTACACCTTC. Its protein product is CASSPPGYGYTF.

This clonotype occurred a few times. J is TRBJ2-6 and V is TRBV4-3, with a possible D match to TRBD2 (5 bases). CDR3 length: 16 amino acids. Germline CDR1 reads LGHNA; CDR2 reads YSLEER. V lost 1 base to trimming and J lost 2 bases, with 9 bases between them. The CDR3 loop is CASSQVVRAGANVLTF. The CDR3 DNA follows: TGCGCCAGCAGCCAAGTGGTGAGGGCTGGGGCCAACGTCCTGACTTTC.

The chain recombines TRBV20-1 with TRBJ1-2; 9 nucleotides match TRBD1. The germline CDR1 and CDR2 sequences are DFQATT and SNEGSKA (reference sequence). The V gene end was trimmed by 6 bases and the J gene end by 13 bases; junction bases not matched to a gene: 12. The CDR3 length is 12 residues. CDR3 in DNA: TGCAGTGCAAGGGGACAGGGTTATTCTCTCACCTTC. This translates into CSARGQGYSLTF.

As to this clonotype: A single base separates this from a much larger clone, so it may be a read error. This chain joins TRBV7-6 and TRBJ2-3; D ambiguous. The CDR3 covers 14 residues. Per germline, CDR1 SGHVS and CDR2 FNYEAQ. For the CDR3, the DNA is TGTGTCAGCAGCTCGTCAGTAAGCACAGATACGCAGTATTTT. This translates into CVSSSSVSTDTQYF.

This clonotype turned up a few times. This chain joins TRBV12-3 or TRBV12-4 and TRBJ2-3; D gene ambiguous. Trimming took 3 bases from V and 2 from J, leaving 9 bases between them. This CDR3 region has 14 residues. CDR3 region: CASSFGLYTDTQYF. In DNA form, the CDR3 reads TGTGCCAGCAGTTTTGGTCTATACACAGATACGCAGTATTTT.

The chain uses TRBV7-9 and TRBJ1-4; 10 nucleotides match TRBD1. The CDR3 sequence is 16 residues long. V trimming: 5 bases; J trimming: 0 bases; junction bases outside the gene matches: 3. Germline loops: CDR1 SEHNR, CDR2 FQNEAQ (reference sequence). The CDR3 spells CASSIGQGATNEKLFF. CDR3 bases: TGTGCCAGCAGCATAGGACAGGGGGCAACTAATGAAAAACTGTTTTTT.

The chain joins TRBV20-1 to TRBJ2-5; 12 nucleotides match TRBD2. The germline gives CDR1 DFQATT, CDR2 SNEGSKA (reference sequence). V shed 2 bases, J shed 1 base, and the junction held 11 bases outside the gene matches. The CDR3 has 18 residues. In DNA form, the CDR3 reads TGCAGTGCTAGACGTACCGGGACTAGCGGGCCGCTCCAAGAGACCCAGTACTTC. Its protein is CSARRTGTSGPLQETQYF.

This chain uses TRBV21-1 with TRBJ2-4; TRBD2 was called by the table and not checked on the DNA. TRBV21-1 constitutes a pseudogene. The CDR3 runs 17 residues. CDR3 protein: CASSASPDSRGKNIQYF. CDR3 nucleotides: TGTGCCAGCAGCGCCTCCCCTGACTCCCGAGGCAAAAACATTCAGTACTTC.

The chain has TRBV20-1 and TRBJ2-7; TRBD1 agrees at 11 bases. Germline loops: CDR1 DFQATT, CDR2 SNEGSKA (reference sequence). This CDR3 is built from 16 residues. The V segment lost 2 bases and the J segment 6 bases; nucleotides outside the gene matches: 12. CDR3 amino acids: CSARNLVTGQGAEQYF. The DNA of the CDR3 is TGCAGTGCTAGAAATCTGGTAACAGGACAGGGGGCCGAGCAGTACTTC.

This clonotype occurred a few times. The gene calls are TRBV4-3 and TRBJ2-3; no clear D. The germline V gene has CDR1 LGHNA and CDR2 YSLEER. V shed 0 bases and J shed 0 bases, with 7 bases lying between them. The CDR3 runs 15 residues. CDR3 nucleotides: TGCGCCAGCAGCCAAGATAGTATCAGCACAGATACGCAGTATTTT. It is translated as CASSQDSISTDTQYF.

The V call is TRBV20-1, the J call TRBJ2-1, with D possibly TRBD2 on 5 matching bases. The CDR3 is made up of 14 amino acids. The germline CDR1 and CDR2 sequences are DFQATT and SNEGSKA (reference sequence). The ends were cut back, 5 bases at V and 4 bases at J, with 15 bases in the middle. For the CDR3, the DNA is TGCAGTGCTCAGAGCGGTGCCCAATACAATGAGCAGTTCTTC. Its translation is CSAQSGAQYNEQFF.

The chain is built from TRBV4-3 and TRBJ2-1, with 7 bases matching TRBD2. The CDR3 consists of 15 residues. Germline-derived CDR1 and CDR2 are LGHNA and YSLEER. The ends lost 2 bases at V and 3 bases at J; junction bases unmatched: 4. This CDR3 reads CASSQTSARYNEQFF. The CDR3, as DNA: TGCGCCAGCAGCCAAACTAGCGCCCGCTACAATGAGCAGTTCTTC.

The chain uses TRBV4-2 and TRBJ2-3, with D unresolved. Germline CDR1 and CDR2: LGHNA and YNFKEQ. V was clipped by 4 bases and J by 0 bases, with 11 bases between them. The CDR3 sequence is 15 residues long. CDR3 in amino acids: CASSLQLASTDTQYF. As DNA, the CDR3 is TGTGCCAGCAGCCTACAACTGGCTAGCACAGATACGCAGTATTTT.

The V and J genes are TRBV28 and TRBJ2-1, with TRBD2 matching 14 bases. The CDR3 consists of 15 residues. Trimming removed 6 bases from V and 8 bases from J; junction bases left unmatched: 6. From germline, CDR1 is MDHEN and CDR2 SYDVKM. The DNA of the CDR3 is TGTGCCAGCAGGCCGGGACTAGCGGGAGTTTATGAGCAGTTCTTC. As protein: CASRPGLAGVYEQFF.

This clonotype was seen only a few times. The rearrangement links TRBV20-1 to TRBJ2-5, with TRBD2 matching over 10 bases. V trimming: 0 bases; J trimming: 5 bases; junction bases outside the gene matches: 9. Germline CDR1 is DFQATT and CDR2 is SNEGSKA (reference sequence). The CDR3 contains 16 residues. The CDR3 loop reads CSARDSSGRAGETQYF. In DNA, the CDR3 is TGCAGTGCTAGAGATTCCAGCGGGAGGGCAGGGGAGACCCAGTACTTC.

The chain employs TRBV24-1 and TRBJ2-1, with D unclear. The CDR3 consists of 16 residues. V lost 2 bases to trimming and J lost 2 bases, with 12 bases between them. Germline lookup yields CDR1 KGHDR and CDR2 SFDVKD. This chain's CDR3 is CATSDSRYSTYNEQFF. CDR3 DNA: TGTGCCACCAGTGATTCCAGGTACTCCACCTACAATGAGCAGTTCTTC.